The T cell receptor (beta chain) described here comes from a study of blood T cell repertoires in COVID-19. Study information: Material from acute and convalescent COVID-19 was sourced from the United States, Italy and Spain. The cDNA or gDNA used as material had been derived from T cells, B-cell-depleted T cells, or PBMCs.

As handled by the study authors: From reference gene primer amplification, estimates of nucleated cell counts were derived. Clones were sequenced by immunoSEQ multiplex PCR, and TCRdb holds only the in-frame ones, with some missing. V, J and clone size are taken as reported in that table, and D and trimming were inferred from the DNA itself. The sample contains some 180,000 clones, about 80% of which appear only once. Germline lookup yields CDR1 MRHNA and CDR2 SNTAGT. This CDR3 has 14 residues. The TCR comes from a man in his 60s with acute or convalescent COVID-19. The chain employs TRBV6-4 and TRBJ2-7, with TRBD2 matching 11 bases. Source material: peripheral blood. This CDR3 is CEANGTSGSYEQYF. CDR3 bases: TGTGAGGCCAACGGGACTAGCGGCTCCTACGAGCAGTACTTC.